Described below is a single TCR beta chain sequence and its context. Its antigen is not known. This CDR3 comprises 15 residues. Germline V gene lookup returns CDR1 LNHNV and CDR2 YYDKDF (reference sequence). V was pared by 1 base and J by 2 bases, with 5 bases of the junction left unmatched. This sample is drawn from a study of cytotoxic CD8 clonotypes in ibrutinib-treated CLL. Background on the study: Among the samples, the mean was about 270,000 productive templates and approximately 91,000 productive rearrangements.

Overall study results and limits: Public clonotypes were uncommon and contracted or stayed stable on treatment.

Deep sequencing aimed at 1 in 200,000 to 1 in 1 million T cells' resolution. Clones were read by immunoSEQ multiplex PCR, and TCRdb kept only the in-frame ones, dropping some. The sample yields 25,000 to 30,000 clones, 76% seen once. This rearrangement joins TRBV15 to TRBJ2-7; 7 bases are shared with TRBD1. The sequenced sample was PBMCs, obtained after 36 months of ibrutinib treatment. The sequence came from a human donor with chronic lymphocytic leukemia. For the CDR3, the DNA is TGTGCCACCAGCAGAGGTGGGACAGTCGCCTACGAGCAGTACTTC. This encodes CATSRGGTVAYEQYF.